This T cell receptor (beta chain) was profiled in a study of blood T cell repertoires in COVID-19. With 10 bases removed from V and 3 bases from J, the gap between germline ends came to 10 bases. CDR3 length: 12 amino acids. Germline V lookup: CDR1 MNHEY, CDR2 SVGAGI. TCRdb keeps only in-frame clones here, not all; method: immunoSEQ multiplex PCR. Of 300,000 or so clones listed, approximately 84% are singletons. The sample consisted of PBMCs or T cells enriched from blood (not recorded which). This clonotype was sampled from a woman aged 25 to 39 who had recovered from COVID-19. The rearrangement joins TRBV6-5 to TRBJ1-5, with D possibly being TRBD1 (5 bases). CDR3 coding DNA: TGTGCCACGGGGGACTACAATCAGCCCCAGCATTTT. It encodes CATGDYNQPQHF.